This entry features one T cell receptor (beta chain) sequence. This clonotype has ten or more counts. Its antigen has not been determined. No per-base quality is available; no much larger clone lies one base away. TCR cDNA was synthesized by 5'RACE template switching, which introduced a universal primer site and unique molecular identifiers. Priming for cDNA synthesis came from both the TCR alpha and TCR beta constant segments. Library amplification used two PCR steps, and the second PCR step added sample barcodes and sequencing adapters. Sequencing of libraries was done on Illumina HiSeq 2500 (2x100 bp) or NovaSeq (2x150 bp). On the study's bioinformatics: Demultiplexing of reads and collapsing into UMI consensus sequences were performed with MIGEC, and V(D)J alignment was carried out with MiXCR. Vaccine-responding clonotypes were defined with edgeR using replicate PBMC samples, requiring FDR below 0.01 and a log2 fold change above 5 up to day 15. Each bulk clonotype received a CD4 or CD8 identity based on whether the sequenced CD4 or CD8 repertoire contained that clonotype at higher abundance. TCRdb reran the public reads through fastp at Q25 and MiXCR, keeping productive beta chains. One record per CDR3 amino acid sequence lists the most common genes and DNA. In this record, the V and J calls reflect TCRdb's handling and not the investigators' own analysis. In all, the sample holds 110,000 to 150,000 distinct CDR3 sequences, and approximately 6.6% of those were seen once. Approximately 0.61% of the sample is in the top ten clones.

What this sample's treatment or condition label stands for: live attenuated yellow fever vaccine strain. A standard Ficoll-Paque protocol was used to isolate PBMCs from peripheral blood. Dynabeads CD4 and CD8 positive selection kits were used to isolate the CD4 and CD8 T-cell fractions. TriZol was used to extract RNA from bulk PBMCs, CD4 and CD8 fractions, and dextramer-positive and dextramer-negative fractions. From V the trimming removes 5 bases and from J it removes 5 bases, while the gene matches leave 6 bases of the junction unaccounted for. The CDR3 starts with the cysteine, ends with the phenylalanine, and has 15 residues. The entry retains the CDR3 DNA only, 45 bases that are in frame from base 1. Via the germline V gene, CDR1 is KGHDR and CDR2 SFDVKD. These data come from a study of T cells after yellow fever vaccination (dated by TCRdb to between 2017 and 2020). With regard to the full study: The SMART-Seq v4 Ultra Low Input RNA kit was used to prepare libraries from fractions with low cell numbers. Two healthy male donors, one aged 18 to 29 and one aged 30 to 40 years, were included in the cohort. Bulk PBMC replicates and cell subsets were isolated from blood drawn at multiple timepoints before and after both primary and secondary immunization. To track T-cell clones before and after primary and booster YFV17D yellow fever vaccination, bulk TCR alpha and beta repertoires were sequenced longitudinally. What the study reported, not specific to this receptor: After the booster, most clones that had expanded after primary vaccination were detected again (around 96% of CD4 and more than 85% of CD8), suggesting broad maintenance of memory. FACS-sorted repertoires could contain abundant contaminating clonotypes from the bulk population, so computational filtering was required. The secondary T-cell response was found to be weaker but faster than the primary response, with a peak reached on day 5 rather than on day 15. A small fraction of clonotypes showed up in both the CD4 and CD8 compartments, probably as a result of convergent recombination. The study included only a couple of donors, which limits how far the findings can be generalized.

Recombination joined TRBV24-1 with TRBJ2-1, with 9 bases matching TRBD2. The source was CD4+ T cells sorted from PBMCs, collected 10 days after the yellow fever booster vaccination. The TCR was taken from a man younger than 40 who received the YFV17D yellow fever vaccine. The bases are TGTGCCACCAGTGTTGCTAGCGGGACTAACAATGAGCAGTTCTTC. This encodes CATSVASGTNNEQFF.